The 20 T cell receptor beta chains reported below all come from one sample, sequenced in a study of T-cell memory formation after mild COVID-19. Each CDR3 protein gets one entry after TCRdb re-called the 5' RACE reads with MiXCR. Found here are 350,000 to 450,000 distinct CDR3 sequences, around 30% of them singletons; the top ten hold roughly 13%. The sequenced sample consisted of PBMCs or a T cell subset sorted from them (not recorded which). The source is an adult woman who had mild COVID-19 (a few samples of this study predate the infection). Cell type and time point are not known.

This clonotype was seen more than once but under ten times. The chain couples TRBV20-1 to TRBJ2-1, with 7 bases lining up with TRBD1. The J segment lost 6 bases and the V segment lost 6 bases, leaving 11 bases of the junction unmatched. CDR1 and CDR2 from the germline V gene are DFQATT and SNEGSKA (reference sequence). The CDR3 runs 14 residues. CDR3 sequence (DNA): TGCAGTGCCCCGCAGAAACAGGGGTCCAATGAGCAGTTCTTC. Its protein product is CSAPQKQGSNEQFF.

V gene TRBV12-5 combines with J gene TRBJ2-2, with TRBD1 identical over 9 bases. CDR3 size: 16 residues. Trimming at V came to 5 bases and at J to 6 bases, leaving 10 bases not matched to a gene. Germline V lookup: CDR1 LGHNT, CDR2 FRNRAP. CDR3 in DNA: TGTGCTAGTGGTAAAACACGGACAGGGGCACCCGGGGAGCTGTTTTTT. Amino acid sequence: CASGKTRTGAPGELFF.

The rearrangement uses TRBV19 and TRBJ2-1; D is ambiguous. V was pared by 1 base and J by 4 bases, with 11 bases between. Germline V gene data show CDR1 as LNHDA and CDR2 as SQIVND (reference sequence). The length of the CDR3 is 15 residues. Here the CDR3 DNA reads TGTGCCAGTAGTATAGGTAGTGCGAGGTACAATGAGCAGTTCTTC. This codes for CASSIGSARYNEQFF.

V and J are TRBV24-1 and TRBJ1-2, with a weak D call TRBD1 (6 bases). The CDR3 consists of 14 residues. V was cut by 3 bases and J by 5 bases, with 12 bases left in between. CDR1 and CDR2 (germline): KGHDR, SFDVKD. The chain's CDR3 is CATSDTQGRYGYTF. CDR3 nucleotide sequence: TGTGCCACCAGTGATACACAGGGACGTTATGGCTACACCTTC.

The V gene is TRBV10-3, the J gene TRBJ2-3; 9 bases agree with TRBD2. The CDR3 loop spans 16 amino acids. Germline V gives CDR1 ENHRY, CDR2 SYGVKD. V dropped 2 bases and J dropped 1; count of bases not matched to a gene: 4. In DNA, the CDR3 is TGTGCCATCAGTGAGCATAGCGGGAGTGGCACAGATACGCAGTATTTT. Translated: CAISEHSGSGTDTQYF.

A few counts support this clonotype. This rearrangement joins TRBV20-1 to TRBJ2-3; a weak D match, TRBD1 (6 bases). CDR1 is DFQATT and CDR2 is SNEGSKA in the germline V gene (reference sequence). The CDR3 runs 15 residues. Trimming took off 1 base at V and 0 bases at J, with 11 bases between the two ends. The CDR3 reads CSARGQAGSTDTQYF. CDR3 sequence (DNA): TGCAGTGCTAGAGGACAGGCTGGTAGCACAGATACGCAGTATTTT.

V and J are TRBV5-1 and TRBJ2-2; D is possibly TRBD1 or TRBD2 (5 bases each). Germline values: CDR1 SGHRS, CDR2 YFSETQ. This CDR3 region has 16 residues. V lost 3 bases, J lost 2 bases, and 14 bases lay in between. CDR3 coding DNA: TGCGCCAGCAGCTCCGACGGGACGGTTAACACCGGGGAGCTGTTTTTT. It translates to CASSSDGTVNTGELFF.

This chain connects TRBV12-3 or TRBV12-4 to TRBJ1-2; no clear D gene. The CDR3 has 13 residues. The V end lost 6 bases, the J end lost 8 bases, and 16 bases lay between the germline ends. The CDR3 is CASSVYSQGGYTF. DNA of the CDR3: TGTGCCAGCAGCGTTTATTCCCAAGGAGGCTACACCTTC.

This clonotype turned up a few times. This chain uses TRBV30 with TRBJ1-1, with 7 nucleotides matching TRBD1. The CDR3 loop spans 16 amino acids. V lost 1 base, J lost 1 base, and 9 bases stayed unmatched. Germline V gene sequence: CDR1 GTSNPN, CDR2 SVGIG (reference sequence). The CDR3 reads CAWSGHRGNSNTEAFF. CDR3 in DNA: TGTGCCTGGAGTGGTCACAGGGGAAATTCGAACACTGAAGCTTTCTTT.

In this sample, this clonotype turned up a few times. This chain uses TRBV29-1 with TRBJ2-3; 7 bases line up with TRBD2. The CDR3 sequence is 13 residues long. The J segment lost 7 bases and the V segment lost 6 bases, leaving 10 bases of the junction unmatched. The germline gives CDR1 SQVTM, CDR2 ANQGSEA. The CDR3 sequence: CSVARDGRNTQYF. For the CDR3, the DNA is TGCAGCGTGGCCCGAGACGGGAGGAATACGCAGTATTTT.

The chain's CDR3 is CASSAQGAYEQYF. The CDR3 nucleotides are TGTGCCAGCAGCGCACAGGGGGCCTACGAGCAGTACTTC. The chain is built from TRBV9 and TRBJ2-7; 8 bases fit TRBD1. The CDR3 contains 13 residues. Trimming took 3 bases from V and 2 from J; bases not matched to a gene: 1. CDR1 is SGDLS and CDR2 is YYNGEE in the germline V gene. The full variable domain, rest sourced from reference TRBV9 and TRBJ2-7, is DSGVTQTPKHLITATGQRVTLRCSPRSGDLSVYWYQQSLDQGLQFLIQYYNGEERAKGNILERFSAQQFPDLHSELNLSSLELGDSALYFCASSAQGAYEQYFGPGTRLTVT.

This chain joins TRBV7-3 and TRBJ2-3; TRBD2 matches at 10 bases. This CDR3 comprises 16 residues. Unmatched junction bases numbered 12, after V lost 6 bases and J lost 6 bases. From germline, CDR1 is SGHTA and CDR2 FQGTGA. The CDR3 sequence: CASSLQPGLAIDTQYF. The CDR3 coding sequence is TGTGCCAGCAGTTTACAACCGGGACTAGCGATTGATACGCAGTATTTT.

The rearrangement uses TRBV5-5 and TRBJ2-1; a weak D match, TRBD2 (5 bases). V lost 5 bases to trimming and J lost 6 bases, with 15 bases between them. The germline V gene has CDR1 SGHKS and CDR2 YYEKEE (reference sequence). The CDR3 contains 14 residues. CDR3 in DNA: TGTGCCAGCAGTCTTGACGGGGTGATCAATGAGCAGTTCTTC. Its translation: CASSLDGVINEQFF.

V and J are TRBV27 and TRBJ2-7; 7 bases are shared with TRBD1. Germline CDR1 MNHEY, CDR2 SMNVEV (reference sequence). The CDR3 has 14 residues. V was pared by 5 bases and J by 0 bases, with 4 bases of the junction left unmatched. The CDR3 sequence is CASSPQGYSYEQYF. For the CDR3, the DNA is TGTGCCAGCAGTCCACAGGGGTACTCCTACGAGCAGTACTTC.

The J gene is TRBJ2-3, the V gene TRBV5-1; TRBD1 is a possible D gene (6 bases). This CDR3 region has 15 residues. Germline V gene sequence: CDR1 SGHRS, CDR2 YFSETQ. Trimming pared 4 bases from V and 2 bases from J, leaving 14 bases between. CDR3 amino acids: CASSQNRAATDTQYF. As DNA, the CDR3 is TGCGCCAGCAGCCAAAACAGGGCGGCCACAGATACGCAGTATTTT.

The rearrangement uses TRBV27 and TRBJ2-3; either TRBD1 or TRBD2 may fit D (5 bases each). The CDR3 contains 17 residues. With 7 bases removed from V and 2 bases from J, the gap between germline ends came to 22 bases. Per germline, CDR1 MNHEY and CDR2 SMNVEV (reference sequence). This CDR3 is CASTHLPGTIHTDTQYF. In DNA, the CDR3 is TGTGCCAGCACTCATCTCCCGGGGACGATTCACACAGATACGCAGTATTTT.

This clonotype was counted many times. V and J are TRBV18 and TRBJ2-1, with D hard to call. Germline V gene lookup returns CDR1 KGHSH and CDR2 LQKENI. This CDR3 has 12 residues. Trimming cost V 3 bases and J 7 bases, with 7 bases left between them. The CDR3 here is CASSPHANEQFF. CDR3 coding DNA: TGTGCCAGCTCACCGCATGCGAATGAGCAGTTCTTC. The entire variable domain, with the rest obtained from reference TRBV18 and TRBJ2-1, is as follows: NAGVMQNPRHLVRRRGQEARLRCSPMKGHSHVYWYRQLPEEGLKFMVYLQKENIIDESGMPKERFSAEFPKEGPSILRIQQVVRGDSAAYFCASSPHANEQFFGPGTRLTVL.

This clonotype appeared many times. The rearrangement joins TRBV29-1 to TRBJ1-6, with TRBD1 matching over 10 bases. The germline V gene has CDR1 SQVTM and CDR2 ANQGSEA. Trimming took 6 bases from V and 8 from J; bases not matched to a gene: 10. The CDR3 length is 15 residues. The CDR3 sequence: CSVGDSGQGHSPLHF. The CDR3 coding sequence is TGCAGCGTCGGAGACTCGGGACAGGGGCATTCACCCCTCCACTTT.

Only a few counts were recorded for this clonotype. The chain joins TRBV24-1 to TRBJ2-2, with no clear D. Germline V gene data show CDR1 as KGHDR and CDR2 as SFDVKD. Between the trimmed V and J ends, which lost 1 base and 2 bases, there was a span of 10 bases. CDR3 length equals 16 residues. CDR3 coding DNA: TGTGCCACCAGTGATTTAGGGCCGGAAAACACCGGGGAGCTGTTTTTT. Amino acids: CATSDLGPENTGELFF.

This clonotype was detected a few times. The V and J genes are TRBV21-1 and TRBJ2-7; the table names TRBD1, a call not compared with the DNA. TRBV21-1 is listed as a pseudogene. The CDR3 has 15 residues. Here the CDR3 reads CASGGRDRSFYEQYF. The CDR3 DNA follows: TGTGCCAGCGGCGGGAGGGACAGGTCGTTCTACGAGCAGTACTTC.